This T cell receptor beta chain is drawn from a study of blood T cell repertoires in COVID-19. In the original analysis: Amplifying reference gene primers gave estimates of nucleated cell counts. Measured with immunoSEQ multiplex PCR; TCRdb has only the in-frame clones, and not every one. V, J and clone size derive from that table, while D and trimming were established from the DNA sequence. The table records more than 300,000 clones, about 90% of them present only once. Trimming took 4 bases from V and 4 from J, leaving 11 bases between them. This CDR3 is built from 14 residues. Per the germline V gene, CDR1 is SGHRS and CDR2 is YFSETQ.

This TCR was recovered from a woman aged 30 to 39 with COVID-19, enrolled during active disease. This chain links TRBV5-1 with TRBJ2-2; D remains unclear. Sequenced: peripheral blood. CDR3 sequence reads: CASSDRPGTGELFF. The CDR3 DNA is TGCGCCAGCAGCGACCGCCCGGGCACCGGGGAGCTGTTTTTT.